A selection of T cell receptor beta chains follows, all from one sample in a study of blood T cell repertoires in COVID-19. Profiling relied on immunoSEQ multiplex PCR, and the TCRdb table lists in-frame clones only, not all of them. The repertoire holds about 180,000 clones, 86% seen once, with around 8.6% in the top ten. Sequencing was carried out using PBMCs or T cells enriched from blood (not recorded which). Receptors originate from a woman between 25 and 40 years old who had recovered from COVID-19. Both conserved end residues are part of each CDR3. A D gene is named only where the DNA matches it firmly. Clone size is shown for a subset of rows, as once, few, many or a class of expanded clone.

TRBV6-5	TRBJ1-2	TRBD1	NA	TGTGCCAGCAGTTACTCGAGGACAGGGGCCGGCTACACCTTC	CASSYSRTGAGYTF
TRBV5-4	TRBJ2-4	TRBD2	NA	TGTGCCAGCAGTTCTCTAGCGGGAGACAAAAACATTCAGTACTTC	CASSSLAGDKNIQYF
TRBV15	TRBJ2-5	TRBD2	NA	TGTGCCACCAGCAGAGGGGGTTCTAGCGGGAGGGTTTTGGAGACCCAGTACTTC	CATSRGGSSGRVLETQYF
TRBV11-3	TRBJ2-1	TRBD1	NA	TGTGCCAGCAGCAAAGCGACAGGGAGAAGGTATGAGCAGTTCTTC	CASSKATGRRYEQFF
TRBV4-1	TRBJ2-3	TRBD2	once	TGCGCCAGCACCTGGACTAGCGGGAGCACAGATACGCAGTATTTT	CASTWTSGSTDTQYF
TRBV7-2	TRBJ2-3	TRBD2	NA	TGTGCCAGCAGCGGGTGGAGAGCGGGAGGCGTTGATACGCAGTATTTT	CASSGWRAGGVDTQYF
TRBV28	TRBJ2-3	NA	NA	TGTGCCAGCAGTAGCGGGAGCACAGATACGCAGTATTTT	CASSSGSTDTQYF
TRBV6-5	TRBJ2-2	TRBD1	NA	TGTGCCACGTACAGGGGGACTAACACCGGGGAGCTGTTTTTT	CATYRGTNTGELFF
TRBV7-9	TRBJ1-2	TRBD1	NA	TGTGCCAGCAGCCCCCTGGACAGGTTGGACTATGGCTACACCTTC	CASSPLDRLDYGYTF
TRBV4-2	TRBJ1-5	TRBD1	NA	TGTGCCAGCAGCCAAGATGGGACAGTAGACAATCAGCCCCAGCATTTT	CASSQDGTVDNQPQHF
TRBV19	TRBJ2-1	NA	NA	TGTGCCAGTAATAACGACAGAAGCTCCTACAATGAGCAGTTCTTC	CASNNDRSSYNEQFF
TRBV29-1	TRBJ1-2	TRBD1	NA	TGCAGCGTTGAAAAGGACAGGTGGGGCTACACCTTC	CSVEKDRWGYTF
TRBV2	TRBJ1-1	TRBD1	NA	TGTGCCAGCAGTGAAGCGACAGGGGGTTTCACTGAAGCTTTCTTT	CASSEATGGFTEAFF
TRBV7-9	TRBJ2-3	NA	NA	TGTGCCAGCAGCCCCGTTTTTAGCACAGATACGCAGTATTTT	CASSPVFSTDTQYF
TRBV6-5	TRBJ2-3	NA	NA	TGTGCCAGCAAATACCAGGGTGCCGATACGCAGTATTTT	CASKYQGADTQYF
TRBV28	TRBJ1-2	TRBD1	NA	TGTGCCAGCAGTCTAGAGGACAGGGGGGACTATGGCTACACCTTC	CASSLEDRGDYGYTF
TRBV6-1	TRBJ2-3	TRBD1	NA	TGTGCCAGCAGTGAAGGGGGACAGGACCGTTTT	CASSEGGQDRF
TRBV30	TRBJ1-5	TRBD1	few	TGTGCCTGGAGTGTTAGAGGGGGCAGTCAGCCCCAGCATTTT	CAWSVRGGSQPQHF
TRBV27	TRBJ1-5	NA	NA	TGTGCCAGCAGTTTGAGGGAGAGCAATCAGCCCCAGCATTTT	CASSLRESNQPQHF
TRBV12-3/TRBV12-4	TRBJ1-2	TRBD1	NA	TGTGCCAGCAGTCAACAGGGGGCCTATGGCTACACCTTC	CASSQQGAYGYTF
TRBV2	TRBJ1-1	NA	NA	TGTGCCAGCAGGAAGATTCCCGGGACACCGAACACTGAAGCTTTCTTT	CASRKIPGTPNTEAFF
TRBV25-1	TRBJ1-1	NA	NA	TGTGCCAGCAGTGGCAGGGGAGTCCGGAACACTGAAGCTTTCTTT	CASSGRGVRNTEAFF
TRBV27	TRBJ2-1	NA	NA	TGTGCCAGCAGAAGGAGCGCGGATGAGCAGTTCTTC	CASRRSADEQFF
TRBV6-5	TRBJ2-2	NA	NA	TGTGCCAGCGCGAGACAGGTCGAGGGCACCGGGGAGCTGTTTTTT	CASARQVEGTGELFF
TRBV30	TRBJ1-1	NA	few	TGTGCCTGGAGCAGATTGTCCCCGAACACTGAAGCTTTCTTT	CAWSRLSPNTEAFF
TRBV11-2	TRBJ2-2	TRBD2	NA	TGTGCCAGCAGCCGTACACTAGCGGGATCGAACACCGGGGAGCTGTTTTTT	CASSRTLAGSNTGELFF
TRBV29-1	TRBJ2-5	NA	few	TGCAGAAATAAAGAGACCCAGTACTTC	CRNKETQYF
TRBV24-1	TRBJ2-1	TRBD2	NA	TGTGCCACCAGTGATCGGACTAGCGGAAACTACAATGAGCGGTTCTTC	CATSDRTSGNYNERFF
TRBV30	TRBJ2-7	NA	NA	TGTGCCTGGAGTCGCGGGACAGACATATACGAGCAGTACTTC	CAWSRGTDIYEQYF
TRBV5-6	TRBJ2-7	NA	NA	TGTGCCAGCAGCTTGTCGCTGGGCTTGGGGGGCTACGAGCAGTACTTC	CASSLSLGLGGYEQYF
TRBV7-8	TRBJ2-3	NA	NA	TGTGCCAGCAGCTTAGGAAGTGTTCAGCGATTCGTGGCAGATACGCAGTATTTT	CASSLGSVQRFVADTQYF
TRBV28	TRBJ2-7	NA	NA	TGTGCCAGTTCCGCGGAGGGCCCCTACGAGCAGTACTTC	CASSAEGPYEQYF
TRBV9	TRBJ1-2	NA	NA	TGTGCCAGCAGCGTGGACAGCCTAATAACTAACTATGGCTACACCTTC	CASSVDSLITNYGYTF
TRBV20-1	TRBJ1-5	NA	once	TGCAGTGCTAGTACAGGGAGCTGGTCTAAGGGCAATCAGCCCCAGCATTTT	CSASTGSWSKGNQPQHF
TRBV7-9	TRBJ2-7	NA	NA	TGTGCCAGCAGCTATCACCACGGGATAATAGACGAGCAGTACTTC	CASSYHHGIIDEQYF
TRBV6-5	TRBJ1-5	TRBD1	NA	TGTGCCAGCAGCCCAGGGGGCGCGGGCAATCAGCCCCAGCATTTT	CASSPGGAGNQPQHF
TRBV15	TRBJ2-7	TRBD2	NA	TGTGCCACCAGCAGAAACATAGCGGGAGGTAGTTCCTACGAGCAGTACTTC	CATSRNIAGGSSYEQYF
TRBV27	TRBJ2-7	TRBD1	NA	TGTGCCAGCAGTTTATCTTCCGGACAGGGGCCCTACGAGCAGTACTTC	CASSLSSGQGPYEQYF
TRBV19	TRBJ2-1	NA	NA	TGTGCCAGTAGTACGGCAGGGATCAATGAGCAGTTCTTC	CASSTAGINEQFF
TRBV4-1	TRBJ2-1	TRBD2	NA	TGCGCCAGCAGCCAAGATGTTGGCGGGAGTCTTTACAATGAGCAGTTCTTC	CASSQDVGGSLYNEQFF
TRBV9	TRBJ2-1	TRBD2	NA	TGTGCCAGCAGCGCCGGGACTAGCGGGGCGTGGTCCCCGTTCTTC	CASSAGTSGAWSPFF
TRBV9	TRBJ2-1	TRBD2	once	TGTGCCAGCAGCGAAGGACTAGCGGGCAATGAGCAGTTCTTC	CASSEGLAGNEQFF
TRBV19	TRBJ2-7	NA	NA	TGTGCCAGCCGCAGGACAGAGAGCTCCTACGAGCAGTACTTC	CASRRTESSYEQYF
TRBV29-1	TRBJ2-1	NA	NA	TGCAGCGTTGGCGGCGGGACTGAGATTATCGGCAATGAGCAGTTCTTC	CSVGGGTEIIGNEQFF
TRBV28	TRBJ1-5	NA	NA	TGTGCCAGCAGTCCCGGGGTATCGAGCAATCAGCCCCAGCATTTT	CASSPGVSSNQPQHF
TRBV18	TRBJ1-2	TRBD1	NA	TGTGCCAGCTCACCCATCCGGGACAGGACCTATGGCTACACCTTC	CASSPIRDRTYGYTF
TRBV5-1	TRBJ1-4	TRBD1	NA	TGCGCCAGCAGCTTAGGGACAGCTAATGAAAAACTGTTTTTT	CASSLGTANEKLFF
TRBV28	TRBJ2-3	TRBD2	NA	TGTGCCAGCCTCGCCGGGGGGGCCCTAAGGACAGATACGCAGTATTTT	CASLAGGALRTDTQYF
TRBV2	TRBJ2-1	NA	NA	TGTGCCAGCAGTCCACAGGGGGACTATAATGAGCAGTTCTTC	CASSPQGDYNEQFF
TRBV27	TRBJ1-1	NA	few	TGTGCCAGCAGTTTATTGTCAGGGGATACTGAAGCTTTCTTT	CASSLLSGDTEAFF
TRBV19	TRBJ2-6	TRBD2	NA	TGTGCCAGTATTGGGGGGGGTCTTACATCTGGGGCCAACGTCCTGACTTTC	CASIGGGLTSGANVLTF
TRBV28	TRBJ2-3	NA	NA	TGTGCCAGCAGTCCTTCCTTCCGCACAGATACGCAGTATTTT	CASSPSFRTDTQYF
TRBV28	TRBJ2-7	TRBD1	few	TGTGCCAGCAGACGGACAGGATCTTACGAGCAGTACTTC	CASRRTGSYEQYF
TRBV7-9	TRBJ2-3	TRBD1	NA	TGTGCCAGCAGCCCCCGAACAGGGGGCGCGATATCAGATACGCAGTATTTT	CASSPRTGGAISDTQYF